These 8 T cell receptor beta chains were all obtained from the same sample, sequenced in a study of early T cells in non-severe SARS-CoV-2 infection. A single record per CDR3 protein comes from TCRdb applying MiXCR to the 5' RACE reads. Of under 85,000 distinct CDR3 sequences listed, around 13% are singletons. Sequenced sample: whole blood. Receptor source: an adult who was a healthcare worker with PCR-confirmed SARS-CoV-2 infection or an uninfected control (not recorded which).

The genes are TRBV7-2 and TRBJ1-2; D unresolved. Between the trimmed V and J ends, which lost 5 bases and 0 bases, there was a span of 13 bases. The CDR3 is made up of 15 amino acids. Looked up from germline, CDR1 is SGHTA and CDR2 is FQGNSA. As DNA, the CDR3 is TGTGCCAGCAGCCCGGGAGGACCTACTAACTATGGCTACACCTTC. This translates into CASSPGGPTNYGYTF.

Comment on this clonotype: Just one base apart from a much larger clone, this may be a read error. The chain joins TRBV5-1 to TRBJ2-3; D ambiguous. The CDR3 is 15 residues long. Germline V gene lookup returns CDR1 SGHRS and CDR2 YFSETQ. Trimming left V 5 bases short and J 0 bases short, with 13 bases between. Here the CDR3 DNA reads TGCGCCAGCAGGTGTGGCGGATCGAGCACAGATACGCAGTATTTT. Protein sequence: CASRCGGSSTDTQYF.

About this clonotype itself: A read error is possible here, since a much larger clone lies one base away. The chain recombines TRBV12-5 with TRBJ2-7; a weak D match, TRBD1 (6 bases). Germline CDR1 and CDR2: LGHNT and FRNRAP. The CDR3 spans 15 residues. This chain's CDR3 is CASGLLTGRSYGQYF. The CDR3 DNA reads TGTGCTAGTGGTTTGTTGACAGGCCGCTCCTACGGGCAGTACTTC.

This clonotype was seen ten or more times. The chain carries TRBV29-1 and TRBJ2-5; D gene unclear. CDR3 length: 10 residues. The germline V and J ends were trimmed by 3 bases and 4 bases, with 3 bases remaining between them. Germline-derived CDR1 and CDR2 are SQVTM and ANQGSEA. Here the CDR3 reads CSVESETQYF. In DNA, the CDR3 is TGCAGCGTTGAGTCAGAGACCCAGTACTTC.

This clonotype was detected ten times or more. The chain is built from TRBV7-9 and TRBJ1-2; D possibly corresponds to TRBD1 (5 bases). Germline V gives CDR1 SEHNR, CDR2 FQNEAQ (reference sequence). V dropped 10 bases and J dropped 2 bases, with 20 bases sitting between them. CDR3 length: 15 amino acids. The CDR3 is CATPEGSTLNYGYTF. The CDR3 DNA reads as TGTGCCACCCCAGAGGGGAGCACTTTGAACTATGGCTACACCTTC.

The table lists this clonotype with a few counts. The rearrangement joins TRBV7-9 to TRBJ1-1; 7 bases line up with TRBD1. This CDR3 is built from 15 residues. Germline-derived CDR1 and CDR2 are SEHNR and FQNEAQ (reference sequence). The ends lost 5 bases at V and 0 bases at J; junction bases unmatched: 6. Here the CDR3 reads CASSEEQGMNTEAFF. CDR3 coding DNA: TGTGCCAGCAGCGAAGAACAGGGGATGAACACTGAAGCTTTCTTT.

The chain has TRBV28 and TRBJ1-5; weak D call: TRBD1 (5 bases). The germline V and J ends were trimmed by 8 bases and 2 bases, with 10 bases remaining between them. The CDR3 has 13 residues. CDR1 is MDHEN, CDR2 SYDVKM, per germline. CDR3 residues: CASRAGRNQPQHF. CDR3 coding DNA: TGTGCCAGCCGGGCAGGGCGCAATCAGCCCCAGCATTTT. The full variable domain, in which reference TRBV28 and TRBJ1-5 provide the parts outside the CDR3, is DVKVTQSSRYLVKRTGEKVFLECVQDMDHENMFWYRQDPGLGLRLIYFSYDVKMKEKGDIPEGYSVSREKKERFSLILESASTNQTSMYLCASRAGRNQPQHFGDGTRLSIL.

The genes are TRBV13 and TRBJ2-4; weak D call: TRBD2 (5 bases). The CDR3 contains 12 residues. The germline CDR1 and CDR2 sequences are PRHDT and FYEKMQ (reference sequence). V gave up 9 bases and J gave up 5 bases, with 11 bases separating them. The CDR3 sequence is CASEGRQNIQYF. The CDR3 nucleotides are TGTGCCAGTGAGGGTCGCCAAAACATTCAGTACTTC.